This T cell receptor (beta chain) originates from a study of CD8+CD57+ T cells in acquired aplastic anemia. About the study: Around 3.5 ug was the average amount of DNA from sorted CD4+ and CD8+ cells.

This CDR3 spans 12 amino acids. V was trimmed by 3 bases and J by 4 bases, leaving 7 bases between them. Germline lookup yields CDR1 SNHLY and CDR2 FYNNEI. Regarding the study as a whole: Overlapping CD8+ CDR3 repertoires of patients and controls contained roughly 29 shared sequences. For CD8+ Simpson's diversity, patients and controls showed no significant difference.

This clonotype ranks as medium-sized. Its target is unknown. According to the study, genomic DNA was the template for TCR beta VDJ and CDR3 profiling. One entry per CDR3 protein results from TCRdb running MiXCR on the reads. Among roughly 58,000 distinct CDR3 sequences listed, less than 65% were seen once. The V and J genes are TRBV2 and TRBJ2-7; D gene uncertain. The sample was sorted CD4+, CD8+, or CD8+CD57+ T cells (not recorded which) from PBMCs. This receptor was identified in a human donor in good health, serving as a control. In DNA, the CDR3 is TGTGCCAGCAGTGATAACCGGTACGAGCAGTACTTC. Translation: CASSDNRYEQYF.